These 18 T cell receptor beta chains were all obtained from the same sample, sequenced in a study of T cells expressing NK-cell markers (TCRdb year 2020). The library was generated by 5' RACE. These reads were obtained on an Illumina HiSeq 2000. The reads underwent TCRdb reprocessing, giving one record for each CDR3 protein sequence and no DNA. The data table for this sample lists some 340,000 distinct CDR3 sequences. 5% to 5.5% of the sample lies in the top ten. Specimen: blood T cells: a sorted CD56 or NKG2C T cell subset, CD4+ or CD8+ T cells, or bulk PBMC T cells (not recorded which). These receptors all come from a man aged 18-70 years in good health.

V is TRBV12-3 or TRBV12-4 and J is TRBJ1-1; the TCRdb D gene call, TRBD1, has no DNA to confirm it. This CDR3 has 16 amino acids. The CDR3 spells CASSLARGQCNTEAFF.

This chain connects TRBV12-3 or TRBV12-4 to TRBJ2-1; TCRdb's D gene call, TRBD2, goes unchecked for lack of DNA. This CDR3 region has 15 residues. This CDR3 reads CASSRDVAGGGEQFF.

The V call is TRBV6-7, the J call TRBJ2-7. TRBV6-7 is noted as an ORF with a role that remains uncertain. CDR3 size: 11 residues. CDR3 residues: CASRPSNEQYF.

This chain uses TRBV7-9 with TRBJ2-7; TCRdb lists TRBD1, though no DNA is available to test this call. From germline, CDR1 is SEHNR and CDR2 FQNEAQ (reference sequence). The CDR3 totals 13 residues. CDR3: CASSLVTGIEQYF.

V gene TRBV6-1 combines with J gene TRBJ2-7; TCRdb's D call, TRBD1, is unchecked because there is no DNA. Germline CDR1 reads MNHNS; CDR2 reads SASEGT. This CDR3 region has 16 residues. The CDR3 reads CASMRDRTSRTYEQYF.

The rearrangement joins TRBV2 to TRBJ2-2; as DNA is missing, the TRBD1 call by TCRdb cannot be tested. Germline V gene data show CDR1 as SNHLY and CDR2 as FYNNEI. CDR3 length equals 14 residues. The CDR3 sequence is CASRRTGSTGELFF.

The V and J genes are TRBV18 and TRBJ2-5. The CDR3 length is 11 residues. CDR1 is KGHSH, CDR2 LQKENI, per germline. CDR3 region: CASFSQETQYF.

The V and J genes are TRBV5-1 and TRBJ2-2; checking the TCRdb D call of TRBD2 is not possible without DNA. This CDR3 comprises 17 residues. Germline-derived CDR1 and CDR2 are SGHRS and YFSETQ. The CDR3 sequence is CASSLGTSAANTGELFF. The full variable domain, with the rest looked up from reference TRBV5-1 and TRBJ2-2, is KAGVTQTPRYLIKTRGQQVTLSCSPISGHRSVSWYQQTPGQGLQFLFEYFSETQRNKGNFPGRFSGRQFSNSRSEMNVSTLELGDSALYLCASSLGTSAANTGELFFGEGSRLTVL.

The chain carries TRBV6-1 and TRBJ1-2. Germline CDR1 MNHNS, CDR2 SASEGT. The CDR3 is 13 residues long. The CDR3: CASRRAEVYGYTF.

The gene calls are TRBV6-1 and TRBJ2-7; absent DNA, TCRdb's TRBD2 call cannot be checked. The CDR3 contains 16 residues. Germline CDR1 is MNHNS and CDR2 is SASEGT. The CDR3 region is CASSDQGLAGGHEQYF.

The chain carries TRBV5-1 and TRBJ2-7; TCRdb picks TRBD2, but there is no DNA to check that call. Looked up from germline, CDR1 is SGHRS and CDR2 is YFSETQ. This CDR3 has 16 amino acids. CDR3 amino acids: CASSFVSGGSNYEQYF. Complete variable domain (other parts from reference TRBV5-1 and TRBJ2-7): KAGVTQTPRYLIKTRGQQVTLSCSPISGHRSVSWYQQTPGQGLQFLFEYFSETQRNKGNFPGRFSGRQFSNSRSEMNVSTLELGDSALYLCASSFVSGGSNYEQYFGPGTRLTVT.

The chain is built from TRBV7-2 and TRBJ2-5; TCRdb proposes TRBD1, but this gene call is untestable without DNA. Germline CDR1 and CDR2: SGHTA and FQGNSA. There are 15 residues in the CDR3. CDR3 residues: CASSLTGGLWETQYF.

V is TRBV29-1 and J is TRBJ2-5; there is no DNA to check the TCRdb D call of TRBD2. The CDR3 contains 15 residues. Per germline, CDR1 SQVTM and CDR2 ANQGSEA. This chain's CDR3 is CSAGTSGARGETQYF.

V gene TRBV6-1 combines with J gene TRBJ1-3; TCRdb proposes TRBD1, but this gene call is untestable without DNA. Germline V gene sequence: CDR1 MNHNS, CDR2 SASEGT. This CDR3 comprises 15 residues. CDR3: CASSRTGGVGNTIYF.

J is TRBJ2-3 and V is TRBV2; TCRdb designates TRBD1, a call that cannot be tested without DNA. Looked up from germline, CDR1 is SNHLY and CDR2 is FYNNEI. This CDR3 spans 15 amino acids. The CDR3 reads CASSESKGPADTQYF.

The chain combines TRBV7-9 with TRBJ2-1; TCRdb picks TRBD1, but there is no DNA to check that call. Germline CDR1 SEHNR, CDR2 FQNEAQ (reference sequence). There are 16 residues in the CDR3. CDR3 sequence reads: CASSIQGVSSYNEQFF.

The gene calls are TRBV18 and TRBJ2-1; lacking DNA, the TRBD2 call made by TCRdb goes unchecked. This CDR3 is built from 16 residues. CDR1 and CDR2 from the germline V gene are KGHSH and LQKENI. The CDR3 loop reads CASSPPTSGKHNEQFF.

V is TRBV24-1 and J is TRBJ2-1; TCRdb names TRBD1, which stays unverified in the absence of DNA. This CDR3 has 17 residues. Germline-derived CDR1 and CDR2 are KGHDR and SFDVKD. Here the CDR3 reads CATSDPGQGPSYNEQFF.